The 7 T cell receptor beta chains reported below all come from one sample, sequenced in a study of shared clonotypes between healthy human individuals. The data were produced by immunoSEQ multiplex PCR, yet TCRdb's version contains in-frame clones alone and is incomplete. The sample has 1,400,000 or so clones, less than 99% seen once. What was sequenced was naive CD4+ T cells sorted from blood. Subset specified: CD45RA+ positively selected. The receptors were sampled from a man between 25 and 39 years old in good health.

This CDR3 reads CASSGMDASYEQYF. The CDR3 nucleotides are TGTGCCAGCTCAGGAATGGACGCTTCCTACGAGCAGTACTTC. V gene TRBV18 combines with J gene TRBJ2-7, with no clear D. Germline V gene data show CDR1 as KGHSH and CDR2 as LQKENI. CDR3 size: 14 residues. The V end lost 5 bases, the J end lost 1 base, and 12 bases lay between the germline ends.

The V call is TRBV5-5, the J call TRBJ2-5; D perhaps matches TRBD1 (6 bases). The CDR3 is made up of 13 amino acids. The germline CDR1 and CDR2 sequences are SGHKS and YYEKEE (reference sequence). Trimming stripped 4 bases from V and 2 bases from J, with 9 bases between. CDR3 sequence (DNA): TGTGCCAGCAGCACACAGGGACAAGAGACCCAGTACTTC. Amino acids: CASSTQGQETQYF. The full variable domain, completed using reference TRBV5-5 and TRBJ2-5, is DAGVTQSPTHLIKTRGQQVTLRCSPISGHKSVSWYQQVLGQGPQFIFQYYEKEERGRGNFPDRFSARQFPNYSSELNVNALLLGDSALYLCASSTQGQETQYFGPGTRLLVL.

The chain employs TRBV2 and TRBJ1-1; no definite D call. Trimming shortened V by 8 bases and J by 1 base, and 11 bases separated the two germline ends. CDR3 length equals 13 residues. Per germline, CDR1 SNHLY and CDR2 FYNNEI. The CDR3 DNA reads as TGTGCCAGCCTCGGACGGCCGAACACTGAAGCTTTCTTT. This encodes CASLGRPNTEAFF. The full variable domain, with the rest looked up from reference TRBV2 and TRBJ1-1, is EPEVTQTPSHQVTQMGQEVILRCVPISNHLYFYWYRQILGQKVEFLVSFYNNEISEKSEIFDDQFSVERPDGSNFTLKIRSTKLEDSAMYFCASLGRPNTEAFFGQGTRLTVV.

This chain uses TRBV18 with TRBJ2-1, with TRBD2 matching over 7 bases. This CDR3 has 16 residues. With 2 bases clipped from V and 9 bases from J, the junction kept 13 bases outside the gene matches. Germline V CDR1 and CDR2: KGHSH, LQKENI. CDR3 sequence (DNA): TGTGCCAGCTCACCATTGGCTAGCGGAGAACCCACTGAGCAGTTCTTC. Translated, it gives CASSPLASGEPTEQFF.

The chain combines TRBV19 with TRBJ2-2; no firm D call. V lost 6 bases and J 1 base, leaving 12 bases between the germline ends. Germline loops: CDR1 LNHDA, CDR2 SQIVND (reference sequence). This CDR3 has 15 residues. CDR3 amino acids: CASRFPFRNTGELFF. In DNA form, the CDR3 reads TGTGCCAGTAGGTTCCCTTTTCGGAACACCGGGGAGCTGTTTTTT. Full variable domain (outside the CDR3, taken from reference TRBV19 and TRBJ2-2): DGGITQSPKYLFRKEGQNVTLSCEQNLNHDAMYWYRQDPGQGLRLIYYSQIVNDFQKGDIAEGYSVSREKKESFPLTVTSAQKNPTAFYLCASRFPFRNTGELFFGEGSRLTVL.

This chain connects TRBV5-4 to TRBJ1-2; D is perhaps TRBD1 (6 bases). Trimming took off 3 bases at V and 6 bases at J, with 18 bases between the two ends. The germline V gene encodes CDR1 SGHNT and CDR2 YYREEE (reference sequence). The CDR3 spans 15 residues. CDR3 nucleotide sequence: TGTGCCAGCAGCTCGGAGAGGACCGGGGGCGATGGCTACACCTTC. It translates to CASSSERTGGDGYTF.

The chain has TRBV7-9 and TRBJ1-1; D is unresolved. Trimming took off 2 bases at V and 2 bases at J, with 12 bases between the two ends. Germline CDR1 and CDR2: SEHNR and FQNEAQ (reference sequence). The CDR3 is made up of 15 amino acids. The CDR3 is CASSLSDRINTEAFF. The CDR3 bases are TGTGCCAGCAGCTTATCGGATAGGATCAACACTGAAGCTTTCTTT. The variable domain in full, completed from reference TRBV7-9 and TRBJ1-1, reads DTGVSQNPRHKITKRGQNVTFRCDPISEHNRLYWYRQTLGQGPEFLTYFQNEAQLEKSRLLSDRFSAERPKGSFSTLEIQRTEQGDSAMYLCASSLSDRINTEAFFGQGTRLTVV.